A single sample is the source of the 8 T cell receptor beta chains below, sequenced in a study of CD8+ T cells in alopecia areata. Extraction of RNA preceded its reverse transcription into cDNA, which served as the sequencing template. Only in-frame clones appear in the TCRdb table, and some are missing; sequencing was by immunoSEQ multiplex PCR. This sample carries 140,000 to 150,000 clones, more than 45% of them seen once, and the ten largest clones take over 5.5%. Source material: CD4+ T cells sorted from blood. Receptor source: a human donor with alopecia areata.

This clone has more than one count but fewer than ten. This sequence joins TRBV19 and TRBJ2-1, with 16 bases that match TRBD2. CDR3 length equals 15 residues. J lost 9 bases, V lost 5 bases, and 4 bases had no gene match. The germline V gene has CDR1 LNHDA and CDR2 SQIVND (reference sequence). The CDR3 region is CASSAGTSGRGEQFF. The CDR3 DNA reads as TGTGCCAGTAGTGCCGGGACTAGCGGGAGGGGTGAGCAGTTCTTC. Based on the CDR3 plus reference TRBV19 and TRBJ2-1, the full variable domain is DGGITQSPKYLFRKEGQNVTLSCEQNLNHDAMYWYRQDPGQGLRLIYYSQIVNDFQKGDIAEGYSVSREKKESFPLTVTSAQKNPTAFYLCASSAGTSGRGEQFFGPGTRLTVL.

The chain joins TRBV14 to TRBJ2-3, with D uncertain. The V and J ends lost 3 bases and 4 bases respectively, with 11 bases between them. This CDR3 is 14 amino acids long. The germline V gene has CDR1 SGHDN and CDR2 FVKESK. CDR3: CASSHDQVADTQYF. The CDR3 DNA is TGTGCCAGCAGCCACGATCAGGTTGCAGATACGCAGTATTTT.

CDR3 loop: CASRTEGLAYEQYF. The DNA for the CDR3 is TGTGCCAGCCGAACCGAAGGGCTAGCCTACGAGCAGTACTTC. The chain couples TRBV27 to TRBJ2-7; unclear D gene. CDR3 size: 14 residues. V dropped 8 bases and J dropped 2 bases, with 16 bases sitting between them. Germline CDR1 and CDR2: MNHEY and SMNVEV (reference sequence).

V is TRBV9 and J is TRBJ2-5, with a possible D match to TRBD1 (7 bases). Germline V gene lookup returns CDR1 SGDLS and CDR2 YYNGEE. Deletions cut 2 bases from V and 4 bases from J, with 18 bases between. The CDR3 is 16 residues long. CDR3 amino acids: CASSVSPHRGGETQYF. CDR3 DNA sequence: TGTGCCAGCAGCGTGAGCCCCCACAGGGGAGGAGAGACCCAGTACTTC.

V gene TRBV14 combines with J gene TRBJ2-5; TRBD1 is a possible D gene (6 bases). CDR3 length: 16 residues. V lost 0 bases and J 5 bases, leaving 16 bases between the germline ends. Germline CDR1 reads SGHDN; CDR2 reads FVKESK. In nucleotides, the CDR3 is TGTGCCAGCAGCCAAGAAGTAAGGACAGTGTGGGAGACCCAGTACTTC. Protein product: CASSQEVRTVWETQYF.

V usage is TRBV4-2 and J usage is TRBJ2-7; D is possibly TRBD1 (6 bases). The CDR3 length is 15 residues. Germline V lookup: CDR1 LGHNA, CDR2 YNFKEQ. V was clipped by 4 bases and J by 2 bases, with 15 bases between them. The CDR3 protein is CASSLTGLLTYEQYF. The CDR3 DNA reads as TGTGCCAGCAGCCTTACAGGGCTCCTTACCTACGAGCAGTACTTC.

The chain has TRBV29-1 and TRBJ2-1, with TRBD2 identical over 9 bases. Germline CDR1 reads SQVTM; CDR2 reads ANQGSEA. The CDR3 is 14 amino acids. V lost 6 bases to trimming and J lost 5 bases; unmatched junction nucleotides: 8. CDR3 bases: TGCAGCGTCCCAGGACTAGCGACGGACAATGAGCAGTTCTTC. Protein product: CSVPGLATDNEQFF.

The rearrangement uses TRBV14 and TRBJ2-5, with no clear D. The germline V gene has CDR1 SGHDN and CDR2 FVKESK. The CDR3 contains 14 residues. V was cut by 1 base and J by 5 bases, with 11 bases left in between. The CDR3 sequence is CASSQGPLGETQYF. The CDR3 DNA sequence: TGTGCCAGCAGCCAAGGACCCTTGGGTGAGACCCAGTACTTC. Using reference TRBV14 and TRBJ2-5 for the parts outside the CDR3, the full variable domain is EAGVTQFPSHSVIEKGQTVTLRCDPISGHDNLYWYRRVMGKEIKFLLHFVKESKQDESGMPNNRFLAERTGGTYSTLKVQPAELEDSGVYFCASSQGPLGETQYFGPGTRLLVL.